What follows are 27 T cell receptor beta chains derived from one specimen sequenced in a study of cytomegalovirus exposure and HLA in healthy donors. The PCR made use of 60 Vbeta and 13 Jbeta primers. Method: immunoSEQ multiplex PCR; TCRdb's copy keeps in-frame clones and lacks some. The sample yields approximately 220,000 clones, about 80% seen once. The sample comprised PBMCs. The receptors stem from a young man in good health and CMV-seronegative.

The chain uses TRBV7-9 and TRBJ2-3; a possible D gene is TRBD1 (5 bases). V was pared by 5 bases and J by 6 bases, with 18 bases between. CDR3 length equals 15 residues. Germline-derived CDR1 and CDR2 are SEHNR and FQNEAQ (reference sequence). In DNA, the CDR3 is TGTGCCAGCAGCGACCTAGGGTGGGGCTCCGATACGCAGTATTTT. Translated: CASSDLGWGSDTQYF.

This chain joins TRBV30 and TRBJ1-4; 11 bases are shared with TRBD1. Per germline, CDR1 GTSNPN and CDR2 SVGIG (reference sequence). This CDR3 contains 14 residues. V trimming: 2 bases; J trimming: 8 bases; junction bases outside the gene matches: 4. The CDR3 loop reads CAWSFGTGGEKLFF. The CDR3 region has the DNA TGTGCCTGGAGTTTCGGGACAGGGGGAGAAAAACTGTTTTTT.

The CDR3 sequence is CASSPDRDGYGYTF. In DNA, the CDR3 is TGTGCCAGCAGTCCGGACAGGGACGGCTATGGCTACACCTTC. V gene TRBV6-4 combines with J gene TRBJ1-2; 8 positions match TRBD1. CDR3 length: 14 residues. V lost 5 bases, J lost 4 bases, and 6 bases stayed unmatched. Germline lookup yields CDR1 MRHNA and CDR2 SNTAGT.

This chain connects TRBV7-7 to TRBJ2-1; TRBD2 is a possible D gene (6 bases). The germline CDR1 and CDR2 sequences are SSHAT and FNYEAQ (reference sequence). The CDR3 runs to 12 residues. CDR3 coding DNA: TGTGCTAGCGGCAGCGCTTACAATGAGCAGTTCTTC. It codes for CASGSAYNEQFF.

Only one count was recorded for this clone. The genes are TRBV18 and TRBJ1-2; the D gene is possibly TRBD1 (5 bases). The CDR3 sequence is 15 residues long. The germline CDR1 and CDR2 sequences are KGHSH and LQKENI. V was pared by 0 bases and J by 4 bases, with 12 bases between. The CDR3 loop reads CASSPPGGEGYGYTF. In DNA, the CDR3 is TGTGCCAGCTCACCACCCGGGGGTGAGGGCTATGGCTACACCTTC.

V gene TRBV2 combines with J gene TRBJ1-1, with D perhaps TRBD1 (6 bases). Germline assignment: CDR1 SNHLY and CDR2 FYNNEI. The CDR3 spans 14 residues. Trimming shortened V by 7 bases and J by 1 base, and 13 bases separated the two germline ends. The CDR3 region is CASTRGQSNTEAFF. In nucleotides, the CDR3 is TGTGCCAGCACCCGCGGACAGTCGAACACTGAAGCTTTCTTT.

The genes are TRBV6-5 and TRBJ2-7; TRBD1 is a possible D gene (6 bases). Trimming left V 5 bases short and J 2 bases short, with 10 bases between. The CDR3 is 13 amino acids. Germline CDR1 is MNHEY and CDR2 is SVGAGI. CDR3 in amino acids: CASSTGSPYEQYF. DNA for the CDR3: TGTGCCAGCAGTACAGGGAGCCCCTACGAGCAGTACTTC.

V is TRBV5-1 and J is TRBJ1-3; D remains unclear. The CDR3 runs to 17 residues. Germline assignment: CDR1 SGHRS and CDR2 YFSETQ. The germline V and J ends were trimmed by 0 bases and 1 base, with 14 bases remaining between them. The CDR3 here is CASSLVGGSFSGNTIYF. CDR3 nucleotide sequence: TGCGCCAGCAGCTTGGTCGGAGGTTCCTTTTCTGGAAACACCATATATTTT.

J is TRBJ1-1 and V is TRBV10-3; tentative D call: TRBD1 (5 bases). CDR3 length equals 15 residues. Trimming took 0 bases from V and 6 from J, leaving 14 bases between them. CDR1 ENHRY and CDR2 SYGVKD come from the germline V gene. DNA of the CDR3: TGTGCCATCAGTGAGTCTCAGGGCCTCTACCCTGAAGCTTTCTTT. Translating gives CAISESQGLYPEAFF.

This clone was detected only a few times. V gene TRBV5-1 combines with J gene TRBJ1-1; D may be TRBD1 (6 bases). The CDR3 sequence is 14 residues long. The V and J ends lost 1 base and 0 bases respectively, with 7 bases between them. The V gene's germline CDR1 is SGHRS and CDR2 YFSETQ. The CDR3 sequence is CASSLRGLNTEAFF. The CDR3 DNA follows: TGCGCCAGCAGCTTGAGGGGGTTGAACACTGAAGCTTTCTTT.

This CDR3 reads CASSRGQGSGKLFF. DNA of the CDR3: TGTGCCAGCAGCCGTGGACAGGGATCGGGAAAACTGTTTTTT. The chain combines TRBV11-1 with TRBJ1-4, with TRBD1 matching over 8 bases. CDR1 and CDR2 (germline): SGHAT, FQDESV (reference sequence). V trimming: 5 bases; J trimming: 10 bases; junction bases outside the gene matches: 9. The CDR3 covers 14 residues.

This chain joins TRBV5-1 and TRBJ2-7; TRBD1 is a possible D gene (5 bases). Trimming removed 3 bases from V and 7 bases from J, with 17 bases in between. The CDR3 totals 14 residues. Germline V gene data show CDR1 as SGHRS and CDR2 as YFSETQ. The chain's CDR3 is CASSSTVLRAEQYF. The CDR3 region has the DNA TGCGCCAGCAGCTCGACAGTATTGCGCGCGGAGCAGTACTTC.

This chain uses TRBV18 with TRBJ2-7, with D maybe TRBD2 (6 bases). V lost 6 bases and J lost 0, with 12 bases in between. In germline, CDR1 is KGHSH, CDR2 LQKENI. The CDR3 is made up of 14 amino acids. For the CDR3, the DNA is TGTGCCAGCTCCCTCACCGGGAGCTCCTACGAGCAGTACTTC. It is translated as CASSLTGSSYEQYF.

The rearrangement uses TRBV30 and TRBJ2-1; the match to TRBD2 covers 14 bases. CDR3 size: 15 residues. The V segment lost 3 bases and the J segment 8 bases; nucleotides outside the gene matches: 6. The germline V gene encodes CDR1 GTSNPN and CDR2 SVGIG (reference sequence). CDR3 sequence: CAWRPGTSGSYEQFF. The DNA for the CDR3 is TGTGCCTGGAGGCCAGGGACTAGCGGGAGCTATGAGCAGTTCTTC.

This clone occurred once. V usage is TRBV6-5 and J usage is TRBJ2-7, with TRBD2 matching over 8 bases. Germline CDR1 reads MNHEY; CDR2 reads SVGAGI. The CDR3 is 15 residues long. V lost 5 bases and J lost 0; bases outside the gene matches: 6. In nucleotides, the CDR3 is TGTGCCAGCAGTCTAAGCGGGGGAAGCTCCTACGAGCAGTACTTC. Translated: CASSLSGGSSYEQYF.

The CDR3 DNA reads as TGTGCCAGCAGTTTGGGCAGTTTCTACGAGCAGTACTTC. It encodes CASSLGSFYEQYF. The chain employs TRBV28 and TRBJ2-7; D is unclear. The CDR3 is 13 residues long. V was shortened by 3 bases and J by 3 bases, with 9 bases between the two germline ends. Germline loops: CDR1 MDHEN, CDR2 SYDVKM.

The CDR3 loop reads CSVDGHSTGELFF. The CDR3 nucleotides read TGCAGCGTTGACGGACATTCCACCGGGGAGCTGTTTTTT. The chain has TRBV29-1 and TRBJ2-2, with D perhaps matching TRBD1 (5 bases). The CDR3 is 13 residues long. Between the trimmed V and J ends, which lost 3 bases and 4 bases, there was a span of 9 bases. Per the germline V gene, CDR1 is SQVTM and CDR2 is ANQGSEA.

The V gene is TRBV5-4, the J gene TRBJ2-7; D might be TRBD2 (6 bases). There are 14 residues in the CDR3. Germline-derived CDR1 and CDR2 are SGHNT and YYREEE (reference sequence). V was clipped by 0 bases and J by 2 bases, with 9 bases between them. The CDR3 is CASSLDPGAYEQYF. The DNA of the CDR3 is TGTGCCAGCAGCTTGGATCCGGGGGCCTACGAGCAGTACTTC.

This clone has only a few counts. The chain uses TRBV30 and TRBJ2-1, with TRBD2 matching over 7 bases. V was clipped by 1 base and J by 0 bases; unmatched bases: 0. Per germline, CDR1 GTSNPN and CDR2 SVGIG (reference sequence). The CDR3 is made up of 14 amino acids. This CDR3 reads CAWSGLASYNEQFF. CDR3 DNA: TGTGCCTGGAGTGGACTAGCCTCCTACAATGAGCAGTTCTTC. Together with reference TRBV30 and TRBJ2-1, the CDR3 gives the full variable domain: SQTIHQWPATLVQPVGSPLSLECTVEGTSNPNLYWYRQAAGRGLQLLFYSVGIGQISSEVPQNLSASRPQDRQFILSSKKLLLSDSGFYLCAWSGLASYNEQFFGPGTRLTVL.

The chain is built from TRBV19 and TRBJ1-1, with TRBD1 as a possible D gene (6 bases). The germline V and J ends were trimmed by 1 base and 8 bases, with 8 bases remaining between them. CDR1 LNHDA and CDR2 SQIVND come from the germline V gene (reference sequence). This CDR3 region has 12 residues. The CDR3 coding sequence is TGTGCCAGTAGTATAGTGGGACAAGAAGCTTTCTTT. Translation: CASSIVGQEAFF.

This clone has just one count. The chain couples TRBV10-2 to TRBJ2-7; D not resolved. Deletions cut 5 bases from V and 4 bases from J, with 9 bases between. Germline-derived CDR1 and CDR2 are WSHSY and SAAADI. This CDR3 is 12 amino acids long. Here the CDR3 reads CASSLANYEQYF. CDR3 bases: TGCGCCAGCAGTTTGGCAAATTACGAGCAGTACTTC.

The chain has TRBV27 and TRBJ2-7; D uncertain. The V gene's germline CDR1 is MNHEY and CDR2 SMNVEV (reference sequence). V was trimmed by 4 bases and J by 0 bases, leaving 19 bases between them. The CDR3 has 17 residues. The CDR3 reads CASSYAPSPTSSYEQYF. CDR3 coding DNA: TGTGCCAGCAGTTATGCCCCAAGTCCTACGAGCTCCTACGAGCAGTACTTC.

The chain links TRBV4-1 to TRBJ1-2, with D tentatively TRBD1 (6 bases). The V and J ends lost 1 base and 0 bases respectively, with 9 bases between them. Germline CDR1 is MGHRA and CDR2 is YSYEKL. This CDR3 has 15 amino acids. The CDR3 reads CASSQAQGSNYGYTF. The CDR3 nucleotides are TGCGCCAGCAGCCAAGCCCAGGGGTCTAACTATGGCTACACCTTC.

The chain combines TRBV7-2 with TRBJ1-2; D is uncertain. The CDR3 runs 14 residues. Trimming took off 7 bases at V and 0 bases at J, with 12 bases between the two ends. Germline V lookup: CDR1 SGHTA, CDR2 FQGNSA. In nucleotides, the CDR3 is TGTGCCAGCACCGACTCCGTGACTAACTATGGCTACACCTTC. This codes for CASTDSVTNYGYTF. Filled out from reference TRBV7-2 and TRBJ1-2, the complete variable domain reads GAGVSQSPSNKVTEKGKDVELRCDPISGHTALYWYRQSLGQGLEFLIYFQGNSAPDKSGLPSDRFSAERTGGSVSTLTIQRTQQEDSAVYLCASTDSVTNYGYTFGSGTRLTVV.

The chain links TRBV29-1 to TRBJ2-7; 7 bases line up with TRBD2. Looked up from germline, CDR1 is SQVTM and CDR2 is ANQGSEA. V lost 5 bases, J lost 5 bases, and 3 bases stayed unmatched. The CDR3 totals 11 residues. DNA of the CDR3: TGCAGCGTTAGCGGGAACGACGAGCAGTACTTC. It codes for CSVSGNDEQYF.

This clone was found a few times. The gene calls are TRBV9 and TRBJ2-2; 7 bases line up with TRBD1. V was clipped by 3 bases and J by 7 bases; unmatched bases: 18. In germline, CDR1 is SGDLS, CDR2 YYNGEE. This CDR3 is 18 amino acids long. The CDR3 spells CASSANRDSTVLIGELFF. The CDR3 nucleotides are TGTGCCAGCAGCGCGAACCGGGACAGCACCGTTTTAATCGGGGAGCTGTTTTTT.

This clone was detected a few times. V gene TRBV25-1 combines with J gene TRBJ1-2; the match to TRBD1 covers 8 bases. Germline V gene data show CDR1 as MGHDK and CDR2 as SYGVNS. The junction had 2 bases not matched to a gene; V was cut back by 3 bases and J by 2 bases. The CDR3 has 14 amino acids. The DNA for the CDR3 is TGTGCCAGCAGTGATCACAGGGGGAACTATGGCTACACCTTC. As protein: CASSDHRGNYGYTF.